This TCR beta chain was retrieved from a study of STAT3 mutations in large granular lymphocyte leukemia. Overall study context: Roughly half of the longitudinally sequenced T-LGLL patients carried detectable canonical activating STAT3 mutations. Overall study findings and caveats: Some patients had persisting codominant clonotypes that could mask small clones. At least one immunodominant TCR beta clonotype appeared in every T-cell large granular lymphocyte leukemia patient.

Germline-derived CDR1 and CDR2 are KGHSH and LQKENI. Trimming stripped 0 bases from V and 0 bases from J, with 7 bases between. The CDR3 contains 15 residues. Only in-frame clones appear in the TCRdb table, and some are missing; sequencing was by immunoSEQ multiplex PCR. The sample has 30,000 to 35,000 clones, around three quarters seen once. Comments on this clone: Its antigen remains unknown.

V and J are TRBV18 and TRBJ2-3, with unresolved D. Material: peripheral blood mononuclear cells. This TCR derives from a woman aged 50 to 60 with T-cell large granular lymphocyte leukemia. Some clones in this sample may be carry-over from other donors' samples. CDR3 sequence (DNA): TGTGCCAGCTCACCACCTCTGGGGAGCACAGATACGCAGTATTTT. It specifies CASSPPLGSTDTQYF. The variable domain in full, completed from reference TRBV18 and TRBJ2-3, reads NAGVMQNPRHLVRRRGQEARLRCSPMKGHSHVYWYRQLPEEGLKFMVYLQKENIIDESGMPKERFSAEFPKEGPSILRIQQVVRGDSAAYFCASSPPLGSTDTQYFGPGTRLTVL.